Each of the 14 T cell receptor beta chains below was sequenced from the same sample in a study of CD8 T cells in ankylosing spondylitis. Overall study findings and caveats: Fewer than 10 highly homologous variants formed a TCR beta motif that appeared characteristic of ankylosing spondylitis blood.

No cognate antigen is known for these TCRs. TCRdb passed the 5' RACE reads through MiXCR, listing each CDR3 protein once. The table lists around 450,000 distinct CDR3 sequences, roughly 26% of them singletons. The sequenced material came from blood, either unsorted or a sorted T cell fraction (not recorded which). Source of these receptors: a male donor with ankylosing spondylitis.

The chain recombines TRBV24-1 with TRBJ1-5; the D is unclear. The germline CDR1 and CDR2 sequences are KGHDR and SFDVKD. This CDR3 is 16 amino acids long. The V gene lost 4 bases and the J gene lost 5 bases, with 17 bases spanning the gap. Written as DNA, the CDR3 is TGTGCCACCAGTGACAGCGACCAGTGCGGGTATCAGCCCCAGCATTTT. This sequence encodes CATSDSDQCGYQPQHF.

This sequence joins TRBV20-1 and TRBJ1-2; D is unclear. Trimming took 1 base from V and 0 from J, leaving 3 bases between them. Germline V gene data show CDR1 as DFQATT and CDR2 as SNEGSKA (reference sequence). This CDR3 comprises 12 residues. The CDR3 region is CSARGSNYGYTF. The CDR3 coding sequence is TGCAGTGCTAGAGGGTCTAACTATGGCTACACCTTC.

The chain carries TRBV18 and TRBJ1-1, with D hard to call. This CDR3 is built from 13 residues. The germline gives CDR1 KGHSH, CDR2 LQKENI. Trimming took 3 bases from V and 6 from J, leaving 11 bases between them. The CDR3 region has the DNA TGTGCCAGCTCACCTAGGGTCGGGGCTGAAGCTTTCTTT. Its translation: CASSPRVGAEAFF.

The chain joins TRBV10-3 to TRBJ1-1; the D gene is possibly TRBD1 (5 bases). Germline V gene data show CDR1 as ENHRY and CDR2 as SYGVKD. Trimming pared 6 bases from V and 8 bases from J, leaving 13 bases between. The CDR3 is 12 residues long. Here the CDR3 DNA reads TGTGCCATCAGGGACATGGGAGGCGAAGCTTTCTTT. It yields the protein CAIRDMGGEAFF.

This clonotype was counted a few times. This chain joins TRBV25-1 and TRBJ1-1, with TRBD1 identical over 7 bases. V shed 0 bases and J 3 bases; nucleotides not matched to a gene: 10. The CDR3 contains 17 residues. CDR1 MGHDK and CDR2 SYGVNS come from the germline V gene. The CDR3 DNA sequence: TGTGCCAGCAGTGAATATGGGAGAGGGGGCCTCGACACTGAAGCTTTCTTT. Its translation: CASSEYGRGGLDTEAFF.

This clonotype was picked up many times. V gene TRBV6-1 combines with J gene TRBJ2-2; D perhaps matches TRBD2 (6 bases). Germline lookup yields CDR1 MNHNS and CDR2 SASEGT. V dropped 8 bases and J dropped 4 bases, with 14 bases sitting between them. The CDR3 spans 14 residues. In nucleotides, the CDR3 is TGTGCCAGCCAGGTCCTTAGCGGCACCGGGGAGCTGTTTTTT. Translation: CASQVLSGTGELFF.

This clonotype was observed a few times. The rearrangement joins TRBV7-2 to TRBJ2-7; no clear D. CDR1 and CDR2 (germline): SGHTA, FQGNSA. This CDR3 spans 13 amino acids. Trimming took off 2 bases at V and 5 bases at J, with 10 bases between the two ends. CDR3 amino acids: CASSLLWQDEQYV. CDR3 sequence (DNA): TGTGCCAGCAGCTTATTATGGCAGGACGAGCAGTACGTC.

This clonotype was counted between two and nine times. The chain has TRBV10-2 and TRBJ1-2, with D possibly being TRBD1 (5 bases). The CDR3 runs 12 residues. The ends were cut back, 7 bases at V and 2 bases at J, with 8 bases in the middle. Germline CDR1 is WSHSY and CDR2 is SAAADI. Written as DNA, the CDR3 is TGCGCCAGCACTGGACAAAACTATGGCTACACCTTC. Its translation is CASTGQNYGYTF.

The chain has TRBV20-1 and TRBJ2-1, with D hard to call. Germline V gene sequence: CDR1 DFQATT, CDR2 SNEGSKA (reference sequence). The ends were cut back, 7 bases at V and 12 bases at J, with 19 bases in the middle. CDR3 length: 12 amino acids. The CDR3 here is CSGVGPSFGQFF. The CDR3 DNA reads as TGCAGTGGGGTGGGCCCCTCTTTCGGGCAGTTCTTC.

The CDR3 protein is CASSLADRGTGELFF. As DNA, the CDR3 is TGCGCCAGCAGCTTGGCAGACAGGGGGACCGGGGAGCTGTTTTTT. The chain combines TRBV5-1 with TRBJ2-2; 9 nucleotides line up with TRBD1. Germline-derived CDR1 and CDR2 are SGHRS and YFSETQ. The length of the CDR3 is 15 residues. V trimming: 0 bases; J trimming: 5 bases; junction bases outside the gene matches: 2.

This clonotype occurred a few times. The chain has TRBV7-2 and TRBJ2-3; 8 bases are a match to TRBD2. Trimming at V came to 2 bases and at J to 4 bases, leaving 5 bases not matched to a gene. Germline values: CDR1 SGHTA, CDR2 FQGNSA. The CDR3 has 15 residues. CDR3 sequence (DNA): TGTGCCAGCAGCTTAAACAGCGGGAGAGCAGATACGCAGTATTTT. This encodes CASSLNSGRADTQYF.

The chain uses TRBV12-3 or TRBV12-4 and TRBJ2-5, with D possibly TRBD1 on 5 matching bases. V was pared by 6 bases and J by 6 bases, with 17 bases between. This CDR3 has 14 residues. CDR3 in amino acids: CASSLTPQGKTQYF. In nucleotides, the CDR3 is TGTGCCAGCAGCCTGACACCGCAGGGAAAGACCCAGTACTTC.

This clonotype was counted between two and nine times. This chain links TRBV12-3 or TRBV12-4 with TRBJ2-3; D uncertain. The CDR3 totals 12 residues. V lost 3 bases to trimming and J lost 7 bases, with 8 bases between them. The CDR3 sequence is CASSFYGHTQYF. CDR3 nucleotides: TGTGCCAGCAGTTTTTACGGGCATACGCAGTATTTT.

This clonotype has ten or more counts. The CDR3 protein is CSAAQGFSTDTQYF. In nucleotides, the CDR3 is TGCAGTGCCGCACAGGGGTTTAGCACAGATACGCAGTATTTT. This chain links TRBV20-1 with TRBJ2-3, with TRBD1 identical over 7 bases. The ends lost 6 bases at V and 0 bases at J; junction bases unmatched: 6. The CDR3 is 14 amino acids. Germline V CDR1 and CDR2: DFQATT, SNEGSKA (reference sequence).